A single sample is the source of the 27 T cell receptor beta chains below, sequenced in a study of tissue T cells after allogeneic stem cell transplantation. Some clones are missing from TCRdb's copy, which holds only in-frame ones; the method was immunoSEQ multiplex PCR. The repertoire has just under 7,500 clones, around 68% of them found once; the top ten carry 0.7% to 0.95%. Sequenced material: blood. These receptors came from a female BALB/c mouse in good health. MHC haplotype: H2-d.

Turning to this clone: Genes and germline are mouse. Read data end 1 residue before the CDR3 end; the end is taken from the germline J gene. The rearrangement joins TRBV1 to TRBJ1-1; D may be TRBD1 (5 bases). The germline V gene has CDR1 NSQYPW and CDR2 LRSPGD (reference sequence). The CDR3 totals 15 residues. The V and J ends lost 1 base and 1 base respectively, with 10 bases between them. The CDR3 loop reads CTCSAGGDGNTEVFF. The CDR3 bases that were read are TGCACCTGCAGTGCAGGTGGGGACGGGAACACAGAAGTCTTC.

A few counts support this clone. Genes and germline come from the mouse. The read comes to an end 1 residue before the CDR3 does, leaving the germline J gene to fill in the end. The gene calls are TRBV13-1 and TRBJ2-7; D unclear. V lost 1 base, J lost 1 base, and 3 bases lay in between. The germline V gene encodes CDR1 NSHNY and CDR2 SYGAGN. This CDR3 comprises 12 residues. CDR3: CASSDRSYEQYF. Partial CDR3 DNA: TGTGCCAGCAGTGATCGGTCCTATGAACAGTAC.

On this clone: Mouse gene names and germline throughout. The read comes to an end 1 residue before the CDR3 does, leaving the germline J gene to fill in the end. The chain employs TRBV13-1 and TRBJ2-4, with 7 nucleotides matching TRBD1. The germline V gene encodes CDR1 NSHNY and CDR2 SYGAGN. The J segment lost 1 base and the V segment lost 9 bases, leaving 2 bases of the junction unmatched. This CDR3 has 12 residues. The CDR3 loop reads CATTGRQNTLYF. The covered CDR3 bases are TGTGCCACGACAGGGCGTCAAAACACCTTGTAC.

Details on this clone: The gene names here belong to mouse. Coverage ceases 1 residue before the CDR3 finishes, and the germline J gene fills in the end. The V and J genes are TRBV13-2 and TRBJ1-4, with TRBD1 as a possible D gene (6 bases). Germline V gene lookup returns CDR1 NNHNN and CDR2 SYGAGS (reference sequence). V lost 1 base to trimming and J lost 4 bases, with 11 bases between them. The length of the CDR3 is 15 residues. The CDR3 DNA, read in part, is TGTGCCAGCGGTGATTGGGGGGCGGTCAACGAAAGATTATTT. It translates to CASGDWGAVNERLF. The complete CDR3 protein is CASGDWGAVNERLFF.

A word on this clone: Gene names are the mouse ones. The sequenced fragment ends 1 residue before the CDR3 boundary, so the rest is inferred from the germline J gene. The V call is TRBV13-1, the J call TRBJ1-3; 7 bases map to TRBD1. CDR1 and CDR2 (germline): NSHNY, SYGAGN. J lost 2 bases, V lost 3 bases, and 2 bases had no gene match. The CDR3 is 14 residues long. Partial CDR3 DNA: TGTGCCAGCAGTGCGCAGGGGGCTGGAAATACGCTCTAT. Translating it yields CASSAQGAGNTLY. The entire CDR3 protein reads CASSAQGAGNTLYF.

This clone was counted once. Gene names follow the mouse nomenclature. The missing CDR3 end, 1 residue past where the read stops, is filled in from the germline J gene. The chain couples TRBV20 to TRBJ2-4; 7 positions agree with TRBD2. The CDR3 extends over 11 amino acids. Germline CDR1 GFQATS, CDR2 STVNSAI. Losses at the gene ends were 7 bases for V and 6 bases for J; bases not matched to a gene: 4. The covered CDR3 bases are TGTGGTGTCCGTGGGGGGAACACCTTGTAC. Encoded protein: CGVRGGNTLY. The full CDR3 sequence reads CGVRGGNTLYF.

As to this clone: Genes here carry mouse names. The read ends 1 residue shy of where the CDR3 ends; the end is completed using the germline J gene. The chain links TRBV14 to TRBJ2-7; D is unclear. V was shortened by 2 bases and J by 4 bases, with 7 bases between the two germline ends. CDR1 is SGHDT and CDR2 is FRDEAV in the germline V gene. The CDR3 covers 12 residues. CDR3 DNA, as far as it was read: TGTGCCAGCAGTTTTTTCAAGTATGAACAGTAC. It encodes CASSFFKYEQY. The full CDR3 protein reads CASSFFKYEQYF.

As regards this clone: Germline and genes here are mouse. The DNA ends 1 residue before the CDR3 does, and the rest of the CDR3 is filled in from the germline J gene. The chain couples TRBV13-1 to TRBJ1-1, with D perhaps TRBD1 (5 bases). Trimming left V 2 bases short and J 0 bases short, with 11 bases between. Germline CDR1 is NSHNY and CDR2 is SYGAGN. The CDR3 sequence is 15 residues long. CDR3 bases read: TGTGCCAGCAGTGACGATGGACAAGCAAACACAGAAGTCTTC. It encodes CASSDDGQANTEVF. In full, the CDR3 reads CASSDDGQANTEVFF.

Comments on this clone: Gene names denote mouse genes. Read data end 1 residue before the CDR3 end; the end is taken from the germline J gene. This chain links TRBV31 with TRBJ2-4; 13 positions agree with TRBD2. CDR3 length: 16 residues. Germline lookup yields CDR1 GKSSPN and CDR2 SITVG. Trimming took 3 bases from V and 0 from J; bases not matched to a gene: 3. The covered CDR3 bases are TGTGCCTGGAGACGGACTGGGGGGGCGAGTCAAAACACCTTGTAC. This gives the protein CAWRRTGGASQNTLY. From start to end, the CDR3 is CAWRRTGGASQNTLYF.

This clone appeared a few times. The gene names here belong to mouse. Other DNA sequences in this sample translate to the same CDR3. The CDR3: CASSQEGSSYEQYF. CDR3 bases read: TGTGCCAGCAGCCAAGAGGGGTCCTCCTATGAACAGTAC. The genes are TRBV2 and TRBJ2-7; D not certain. The observed sequence ends 1 residue before the CDR3 terminus, with the missing tail filled in from the germline J gene. The germline V and J ends were trimmed by 0 bases and 0 bases, with 6 bases remaining between them. The CDR3 runs to 14 residues. Per the germline V gene, CDR1 is LGHNA and CDR2 is YSYQKL.

In the case of this clone: Mouse gene names apply. The read ends 1 residue before the CDR3 terminus; that terminus is restored from the germline J gene. V gene TRBV13-3 combines with J gene TRBJ2-4; D is unclear. Germline V gene lookup returns CDR1 NNHDY and CDR2 SYVADS. This CDR3 comprises 15 residues. V was cut by 1 base and J by 0 bases, with 9 bases left in between. Partial CDR3 DNA: TGTGCCAGCAGTGATTTACCGGGTAGTCAAAACACCTTGTAC. It encodes CASSDLPGSQNTLY. The whole CDR3 sequence is CASSDLPGSQNTLYF.

Turning to this clone: Gene names denote mouse genes. The read is 1 residue too short to cover the CDR3 end, so that end is filled in from the germline J gene. The chain joins TRBV5 to TRBJ1-5; perhaps TRBD1 as D (5 bases). The germline CDR1 and CDR2 sequences are LGHNA and YNLKQL (reference sequence). The CDR3 totals 16 residues. V lost 1 base to trimming and J lost 2 bases, with 12 bases between them. The CDR3 reads CASSQAPGGDNQAPLF. CDR3 bases read: TGTGCCAGCAGCCAAGCCCCCGGGGGAGACAACCAGGCTCCGCTT.

To note about this clone: Any gene name here is a mouse gene name. The CDR3 bases that were read are TGTGGTGCTAGACAGGGTAGTGCAGAAACGCTGTAT. Translated: CGARQGSAETLY. The whole CDR3 sequence is CGARQGSAETLYF. The chain couples TRBV20 to TRBJ2-3; D is possibly TRBD1 (6 bases). The read is 1 residue too short to cover the CDR3 end, so that end is filled in from the germline J gene. V was cut by 3 bases and J by 0 bases, with 7 bases left in between. Germline values: CDR1 GFQATS, CDR2 STVNSAI. This CDR3 has 13 residues.

In its sample, this clone was seen a few times. All gene names here are mouse names. The CDR3: CASSYQGTNSDYTF. CDR3 DNA (partial): TGTGCCAGCAGCTACCAGGGGACAAACTCCGACTACACC. This chain joins TRBV4 and TRBJ1-2; a possible D gene is TRBD1 (6 bases). Read coverage stops 1 residue before the CDR3 terminus; the germline J gene supplies the remainder. Germline V gives CDR1 LGHDT, CDR2 YNNKQL (reference sequence). The CDR3 is made up of 14 amino acids. Trimming removed 3 bases from V and 0 bases from J, with 8 bases in between.

In regard to this clone: Mouse gene names and germline throughout. The missing CDR3 end, 1 residue past where the read stops, is filled in from the germline J gene. This chain connects TRBV2 to TRBJ1-1; TRBD1 matches at 7 bases. V gave up 5 bases and J gave up 0 bases; unmatched junction bases: 3. The length of the CDR3 is 14 residues. Germline V gene sequence: CDR1 LGHNA, CDR2 YSYQKL. The CDR3 bases that were read are TGTGCCAGCAGCACCGGGACAGCAAACACAGAAGTCTTC. Protein sequence: CASSTGTANTEVF. The whole CDR3 sequence reads CASSTGTANTEVFF.

This clone was seen only a few times. Mouse gene names apply. Sequencing ends 1 residue short of the CDR3 end; the germline J gene provides the rest. The genes are TRBV24 and TRBJ2-7, with D perhaps TRBD1 (6 bases). The CDR3 has 13 residues. CDR1 is KGHTA, CDR2 FRNEEI, per germline. V was trimmed by 2 bases and J by 4 bases, leaving 9 bases between them. CDR3 loop: CASSLTGQYEQYF. The covered CDR3 bases are TGTGCCAGCAGTCTGACGGGACAATATGAACAGTAC.

A word on this clone: The genes and germline here are from mouse. The DNA ends 1 residue before the CDR3 does, and the rest of the CDR3 is filled in from the germline J gene. The chain is built from TRBV5 and TRBJ1-6; D unresolved. TRBJ1-6 belongs to the ORF category, with a function that is uncertain. The CDR3 totals 16 residues. The V end lost 0 bases, the J end lost 3 bases, and 9 bases lay between the germline ends. Germline V gene sequence: CDR1 LGHNA, CDR2 YNLKQL (reference sequence). The CDR3 sequence is CASSQDYSFYNSPLYF. CDR3 bases read: TGTGCCAGCAGCCAAGATTACAGTTTCTATAATTCGCCCCTCTAC.

As to this clone: The genes are named according to mouse. The read gets to within 1 residue of the CDR3 end, and the germline J gene fills in the rest. The V and J genes are TRBV19 and TRBJ1-1; no reliable D call. CDR3 size: 14 residues. V was shortened by 2 bases and J by 0 bases, with 8 bases between the two germline ends. Germline lookup yields CDR1 FNHDT and CDR2 SITEND (reference sequence). The CDR3 is CASSMGQANTEVFF. Partial CDR3 DNA: TGTGCCAGCAGTATGGGTCAAGCAAACACAGAAGTCTTC. Variable domain in full (rest from reference TRBV19 and TRBJ1-1): GGIITQTPKFLIGQEGQKLTLKCQQNFNHDTMYWYRQDSGKGLRLIYYSITENDLQKGDLSEGYDASREKKSSFSLTVTSAQKNEMAVFLCASSMGQANTEVFFGKGTRLTVV.

In this sample, this clone turned up a few times. Gene names denote mouse genes. The read finishes 1 residue shy of the CDR3 end, and the germline J gene is used to complete it. V and J are TRBV31 and TRBJ1-3; 9 bases line up with TRBD1. CDR1 and CDR2 from the germline V gene are GKSSPN and SITVG. The CDR3 covers 16 residues. The V and J ends lost 0 bases and 2 bases, in that order; junction bases with no gene match: 5. The CDR3 protein is CAWSLRRQGAGNTLYF. The CDR3 bases that were read are TGTGCCTGGAGTCTACGCCGACAGGGGGCTGGAAATACGCTCTAT.

This clone appeared once. Gene names and germline match the mouse. The CDR3 is cut off 1 residue early in the read; its end comes from the germline J gene. This sequence joins TRBV13-2 and TRBJ1-4, with 7 bases matching TRBD1. Germline-derived CDR1 and CDR2 are NNHNN and SYGAGS (reference sequence). The J segment lost 0 bases and the V segment lost 1 base, leaving 3 bases of the junction unmatched. The CDR3 runs to 16 residues. The sequenced CDR3 bases are TGTGCCAGCGGTGATCCGGGACAGTTTTCCAACGAAAGATTATTT. It translates to CASGDPGQFSNERLF. The CDR3, in full, reads CASGDPGQFSNERLFF.

As regards this clone: Here the gene names and germline are mouse. From the germline J gene comes the end of the CDR3, since the read stops 1 residue before it. The V call is TRBV1, the J call TRBJ1-3; 8 bases are a match to TRBD1. Germline V lookup: CDR1 NSQYPW, CDR2 LRSPGD (reference sequence). Unmatched junction bases numbered 8, after V lost 1 base and J lost 3 bases. The CDR3 is made up of 17 amino acids. CDR3 region: CTCSAVKGRGLGNTLYF. CDR3 bases read: TGCACCTGCAGTGCAGTAAAGGGCAGGGGGCTTGGAAATACGCTCTAT.

On this clone itself: Genes and germline come from the mouse. The read ends 1 residue early relative to the CDR3; the germline J gene fills the gap. The chain combines TRBV31 with TRBJ2-3; the D gene could be TRBD1 or TRBD2 (5 bases each). Germline V gene sequence: CDR1 GKSSPN, CDR2 SITVG. Trimming took 2 bases from V and 0 from J, leaving 6 bases between them. The CDR3 has 13 residues. The sequenced CDR3 bases are TGTGCCTGGAGTGGGGGTAGTGCAGAAACGCTGTAT. Amino acids: CAWSGGSAETLY. The CDR3, in full, reads CAWSGGSAETLYF. Full variable domain (missing parts from reference TRBV31 and TRBJ2-3): AQTIHQWPVAEIKAVGSPLSLGCTIKGKSSPNLYWYWQATGGTLQQLFYSITVGQVESVVQLNLSASRPKDDQFILSTEKLLLSHSGFYLCAWSGGSAETLYFGSGTRLTVL.

About this clone itself: Gene names and germline refer to mouse. The read halts 1 residue ahead of the CDR3 end, with the missing end drawn from the germline J gene. The chain carries TRBV19 and TRBJ1-1, with a tentative D call TRBD1 (5 bases). Germline loops: CDR1 FNHDT, CDR2 SITEND (reference sequence). The CDR3 sequence is 14 residues long. The V and J ends lost 2 bases and 0 bases respectively, with 8 bases between them. Partial CDR3 DNA: TGTGCCAGCAGTATGGGGGGGGCAAACACAGAAGTCTTC. Protein: CASSMGGANTEVF. The CDR3, in full, reads CASSMGGANTEVFF. The entire variable domain, with the rest obtained from reference TRBV19 and TRBJ1-1, is as follows: GGIITQTPKFLIGQEGQKLTLKCQQNFNHDTMYWYRQDSGKGLRLIYYSITENDLQKGDLSEGYDASREKKSSFSLTVTSAQKNEMAVFLCASSMGGANTEVFFGKGTRLTVV.

This clone was observed once. The junction and the germline gene differ at one end; a read error may be behind it. Each gene name is a mouse one. The CDR3 end falls 1 residue outside the read, so it is completed with the germline J gene. The rearrangement joins TRBV4 to TRBJ1-6, with D possibly being TRBD1 (5 bases). TRBJ1-6 is marked as an open reading frame, function uncertain. The CDR3 is 12 amino acids. The V gene's germline CDR1 is LGHDT and CDR2 YNNKQL (reference sequence). The part of the CDR3 DNA that was read is TGTGCCAACAGCTCCAGGGATTCGCCCCTCTAC. It codes for CANSSRDSPLY. The full CDR3 sequence reads CANSSRDSPLYF.

Worth noting for this clone: Gene names denote mouse genes. The read is 1 residue too short to cover the CDR3 end, so that end is filled in from the germline J gene. The V gene is TRBV31, the J gene TRBJ2-7; 10 bases agree with TRBD2. There are 13 residues in the CDR3. J gave up 5 bases and V 1 base, and 2 bases lay outside the gene matches. Germline CDR1 and CDR2: GKSSPN and SITVG. The DNA read from the CDR3 is TGTGCCTGGAGTCGTGACTGGGGGGATGAACAGTAC. Translating gives CAWSRDWGDEQY. The whole CDR3 protein reads CAWSRDWGDEQYF.

This clone came up once. Mouse gene names apply. The missing CDR3 end, 1 residue past where the read stops, is filled in from the germline J gene. Other DNA variants within this sample encode the same CDR3. V usage is TRBV2 and J usage is TRBJ2-1, with 10 bases lining up with TRBD2. V lost 4 bases to trimming and J lost 6 bases; unmatched junction nucleotides: 3. The CDR3 sequence is 14 residues long. The germline V gene has CDR1 LGHNA and CDR2 YSYQKL. CDR3 in amino acids: CASSRLGGLAEQFF. The covered CDR3 bases are TGTGCCAGCAGCCGACTGGGGGGTCTTGCTGAGCAGTTC.

On this clone: Gene names are mouse gene names. The CDR3 here is CASSPGTGGQNTLYF. The CDR3 bases that were read are TGTGCCAGCAGCCCCGGGACTGGGGGTCAAAACACCTTGTAC. The rearrangement joins TRBV5 to TRBJ2-4; TRBD2 matches at 10 bases. The read terminates 1 residue before the CDR3 end, so the remaining end is supplied by the germline J gene. Losses at the gene ends were 4 bases for V and 1 base for J; bases not matched to a gene: 2. The CDR3 has 15 amino acids. CDR1 is LGHNA, CDR2 YNLKQL, per germline (reference sequence).